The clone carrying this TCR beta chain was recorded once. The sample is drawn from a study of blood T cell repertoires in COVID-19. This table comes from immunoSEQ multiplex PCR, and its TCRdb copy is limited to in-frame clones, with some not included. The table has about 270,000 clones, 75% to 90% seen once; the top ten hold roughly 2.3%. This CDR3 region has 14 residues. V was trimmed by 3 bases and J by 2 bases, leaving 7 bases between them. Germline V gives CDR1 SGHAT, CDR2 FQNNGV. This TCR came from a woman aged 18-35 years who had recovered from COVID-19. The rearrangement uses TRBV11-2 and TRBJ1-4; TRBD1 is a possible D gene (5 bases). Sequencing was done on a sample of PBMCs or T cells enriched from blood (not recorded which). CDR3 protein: CASSFGHTNEKLFF. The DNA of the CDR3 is TGTGCCAGCAGCTTCGGACACACTAATGAAAAACTGTTTTTT.